This TCR beta chain was obtained from a study of T cell responses to AZD1222 COVID-19 vaccine. The study, taken as a whole, reports: Distributed over spike, vaccine-associated CD4 TCRs predominated at 160-218 and 743-854. The breadth and depth of Spike-specific TCRs increased once two AZD1222 doses had been given. Most donors were white British, females outnumbered males, and clonal diversity was possibly underestimated. Recipients of AZD1222 seropositive at baseline numbered only 5 or 6.

Data came from immunoSEQ multiplex PCR; TCRdb stores just in-frame clones and leaves some out. Of 150,000 to 180,000 clones listed, approximately 86% are singletons. CDR3 length: 12 residues. V gave up 4 bases and J gave up 2 bases, with 4 bases separating them. Germline lookup yields CDR1 SGHVT and CDR2 SQSDAQ. Comments on this clone: The antigen is unknown.

The sequences come from peripheral blood, collected after recovery from COVID-19. This clonotype originated in an adult who had recovered from COVID-19. The V call is TRBV7-4, the J call TRBJ2-3; D remains unclear. This chain's CDR3 is CASSYFTDTQYF. The CDR3 DNA reads as TGTGCCAGCAGCTACTTCACAGATACGCAGTATTTT.